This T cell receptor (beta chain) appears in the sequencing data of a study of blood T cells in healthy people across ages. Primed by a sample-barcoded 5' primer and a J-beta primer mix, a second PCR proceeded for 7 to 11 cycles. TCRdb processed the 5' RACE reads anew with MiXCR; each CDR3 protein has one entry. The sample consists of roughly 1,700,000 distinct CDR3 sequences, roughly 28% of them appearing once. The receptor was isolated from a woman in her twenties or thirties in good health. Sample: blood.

The CDR3 is CASRATATGQPQHF. The CDR3 DNA reads TGTGCCAGCAGGGCTACGGCCACAGGTCAGCCCCAGCATTTT. This chain connects TRBV6-5 to TRBJ1-5, with D tentatively TRBD1 (5 bases). Trimming cost V 6 bases and J 6 bases, with 15 bases left between them. Germline lookup yields CDR1 MNHEY and CDR2 SVGAGI. This CDR3 is built from 14 residues.